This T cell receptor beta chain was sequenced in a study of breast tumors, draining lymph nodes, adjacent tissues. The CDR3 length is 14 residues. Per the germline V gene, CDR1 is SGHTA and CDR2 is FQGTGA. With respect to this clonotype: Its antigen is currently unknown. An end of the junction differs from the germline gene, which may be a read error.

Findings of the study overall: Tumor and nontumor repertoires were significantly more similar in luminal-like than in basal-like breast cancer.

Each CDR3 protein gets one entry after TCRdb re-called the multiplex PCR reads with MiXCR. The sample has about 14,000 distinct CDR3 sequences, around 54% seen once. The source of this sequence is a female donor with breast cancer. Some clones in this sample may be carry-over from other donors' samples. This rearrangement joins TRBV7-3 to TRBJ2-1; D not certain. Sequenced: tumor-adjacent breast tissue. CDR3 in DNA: TGTACCAGCAGCTTAGGGCAGCTTTACAATGAGCAGTTCTTC. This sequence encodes CTSSLGQLYNEQFF.